This T cell receptor beta chain originates from a study of tumor-infiltrating lymphocytes in glioblastoma multiforme. Study outcomes and limitations: Unequal TCR RNA per T cell might skew measured clone sizes.

Germline V gene data show CDR1 as SGHRS and CDR2 as YFSETQ. This CDR3 has 14 residues. Three nested ARM-PCR rounds with V-beta and C-beta primers built TCRB libraries. A C-beta primer primed TCRB cDNA from around 0.5 ug RNA. TCRdb re-analysed the multiplex PCR reads in MiXCR, keeping a single row per CDR3 protein. This sample carries almost 20,000 distinct CDR3 sequences, 60% to 80% of them seen once, and the ten largest clones take approximately 18%. Regarding this clonotype: Its antigen is unknown.

The sequence derives from a male donor with glioblastoma. The chain is built from TRBV5-1 and TRBJ2-3; D is possibly TRBD1 or TRBD2 (5 bases each). Sequencing used peripheral blood. The CDR3 DNA sequence: TGCTTCAGCAGCCGGGACCGACACACAGATACGCAGTATTTT. Amino acid sequence: CFSSRDRHTDTQYF.